The 3 T cell receptor beta chains below all came from one sample that was sequenced in a study of blood T cell repertoires in COVID-19. Measured with immunoSEQ multiplex PCR; TCRdb has only the in-frame clones, and not every one. The sample has more than 90,000 clones; roughly 87% are singletons. The sample was peripheral blood. The receptors originated from a human donor in a cohort sampled during active COVID-19.

This chain uses TRBV28 with TRBJ2-3; 14 positions agree with TRBD2. The CDR3 consists of 16 residues. Losses at the gene ends were 4 bases for V and 5 bases for J; bases not matched to a gene: 5. The germline gives CDR1 MDHEN, CDR2 SYDVKM. The CDR3 reads CASSSGTSGSIDTQYF. CDR3 DNA sequence: TGTGCCAGCAGTTCAGGGACTAGCGGGAGTATAGATACGCAGTATTTT.

The rearrangement uses TRBV19 and TRBJ1-1; 9 bases align to TRBD1. The V segment lost 4 bases and the J segment 0 bases; nucleotides outside the gene matches: 3. CDR3 length equals 15 residues. Germline-derived CDR1 and CDR2 are LNHDA and SQIVND (reference sequence). CDR3 amino acids: CASSKGQGLNTEAFF. The CDR3 nucleotides read TGTGCCAGTAGTAAAGGACAGGGGTTGAACACTGAAGCTTTCTTT.

The V and J genes are TRBV28 and TRBJ2-7, with D uncertain. The CDR3 is made up of 15 amino acids. V gave up 6 bases and J gave up 4 bases, with 19 bases separating them. Germline V gives CDR1 MDHEN, CDR2 SYDVKM. The CDR3 DNA sequence: TGTGCCAGCAGCCCTTCAACAAACTACCCTTACGAGCAGTACTTC. Translating gives CASSPSTNYPYEQYF.